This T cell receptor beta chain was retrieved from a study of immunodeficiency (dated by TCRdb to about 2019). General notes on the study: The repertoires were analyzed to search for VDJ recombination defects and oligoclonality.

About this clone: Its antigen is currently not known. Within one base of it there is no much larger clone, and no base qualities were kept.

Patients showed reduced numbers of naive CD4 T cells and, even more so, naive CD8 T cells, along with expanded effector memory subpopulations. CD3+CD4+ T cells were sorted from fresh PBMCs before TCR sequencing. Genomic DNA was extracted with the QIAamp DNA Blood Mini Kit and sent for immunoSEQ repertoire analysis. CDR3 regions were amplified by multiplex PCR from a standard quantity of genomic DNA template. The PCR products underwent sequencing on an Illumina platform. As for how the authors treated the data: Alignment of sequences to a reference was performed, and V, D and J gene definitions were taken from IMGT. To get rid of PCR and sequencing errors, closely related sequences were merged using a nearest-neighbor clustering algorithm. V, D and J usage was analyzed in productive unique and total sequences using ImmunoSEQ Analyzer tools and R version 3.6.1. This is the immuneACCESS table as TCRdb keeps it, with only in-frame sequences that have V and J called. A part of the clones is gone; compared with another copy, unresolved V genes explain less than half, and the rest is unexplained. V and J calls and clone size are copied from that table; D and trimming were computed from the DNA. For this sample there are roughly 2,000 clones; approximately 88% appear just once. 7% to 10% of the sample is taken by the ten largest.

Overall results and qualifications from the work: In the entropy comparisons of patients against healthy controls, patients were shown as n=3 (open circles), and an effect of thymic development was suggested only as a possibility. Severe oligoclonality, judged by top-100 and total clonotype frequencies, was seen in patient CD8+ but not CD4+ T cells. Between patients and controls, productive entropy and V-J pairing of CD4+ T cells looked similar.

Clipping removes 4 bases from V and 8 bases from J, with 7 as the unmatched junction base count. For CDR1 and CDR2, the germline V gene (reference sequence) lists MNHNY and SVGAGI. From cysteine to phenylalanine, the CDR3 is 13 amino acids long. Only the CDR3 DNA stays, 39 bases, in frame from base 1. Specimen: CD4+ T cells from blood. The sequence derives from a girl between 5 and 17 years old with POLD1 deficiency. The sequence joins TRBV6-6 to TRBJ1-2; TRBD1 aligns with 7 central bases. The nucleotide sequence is TGTGCCAGCAGTTCTTACAGGGGAGGAGGCTACACCTTC. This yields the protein CASSSYRGGGYTF.